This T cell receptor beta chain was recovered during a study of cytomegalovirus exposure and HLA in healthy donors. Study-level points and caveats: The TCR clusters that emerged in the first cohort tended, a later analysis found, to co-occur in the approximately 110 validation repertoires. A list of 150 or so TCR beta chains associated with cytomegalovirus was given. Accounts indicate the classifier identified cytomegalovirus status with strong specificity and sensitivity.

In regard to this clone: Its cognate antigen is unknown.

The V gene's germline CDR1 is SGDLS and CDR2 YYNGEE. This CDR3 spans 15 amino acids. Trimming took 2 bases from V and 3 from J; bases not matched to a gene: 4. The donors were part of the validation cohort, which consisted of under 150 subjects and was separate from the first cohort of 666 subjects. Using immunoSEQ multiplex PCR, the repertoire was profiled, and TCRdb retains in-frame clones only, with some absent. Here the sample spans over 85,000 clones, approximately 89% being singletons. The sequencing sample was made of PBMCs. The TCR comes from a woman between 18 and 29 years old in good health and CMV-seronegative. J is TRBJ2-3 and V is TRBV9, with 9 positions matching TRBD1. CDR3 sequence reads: CASSVGQGRTDTQYF. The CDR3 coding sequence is TGTGCCAGCAGCGTTGGACAGGGGAGAACAGATACGCAGTATTTT.